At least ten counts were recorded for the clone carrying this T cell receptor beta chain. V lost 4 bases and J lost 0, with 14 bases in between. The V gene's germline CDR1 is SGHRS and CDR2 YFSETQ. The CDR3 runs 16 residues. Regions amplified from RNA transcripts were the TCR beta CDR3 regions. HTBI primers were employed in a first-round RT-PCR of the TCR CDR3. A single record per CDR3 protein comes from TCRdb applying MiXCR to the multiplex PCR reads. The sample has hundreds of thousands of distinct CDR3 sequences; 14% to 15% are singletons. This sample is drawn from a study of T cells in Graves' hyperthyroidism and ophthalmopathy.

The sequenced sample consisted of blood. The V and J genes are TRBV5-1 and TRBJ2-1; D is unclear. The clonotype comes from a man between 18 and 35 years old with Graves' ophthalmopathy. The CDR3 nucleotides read TGCGCCAGCAGCCTCCCGGCGGCGAGCTCCTACAATGAGCAGTTCTTC. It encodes CASSLPAASSYNEQFF. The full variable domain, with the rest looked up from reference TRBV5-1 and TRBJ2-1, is KAGVTQTPRYLIKTRGQQVTLSCSPISGHRSVSWYQQTPGQGLQFLFEYFSETQRNKGNFPGRFSGRQFSNSRSEMNVSTLELGDSALYLCASSLPAASSYNEQFFGPGTRLTVL.